This TCR beta chain is drawn from a study of blood T cell repertoires in COVID-19. Using immunoSEQ multiplex PCR, the repertoire was profiled, and TCRdb retains in-frame clones only, with some absent. The repertoire holds 250,000 or so clones, with around 84% as singletons. Unmatched junction bases numbered 7, after V lost 3 bases and J lost 3 bases. The germline gives CDR1 MGHRA, CDR2 YSYEKL. The CDR3 is 15 amino acids. The chain is built from TRBV4-1 and TRBJ1-1; 7 bases map to TRBD1. Source material: peripheral blood. This TCR was sampled from a man aged 55 to 70 with acute or convalescent COVID-19. CDR3 region: CASSQILTGYTEAFF. The CDR3, as DNA: TGCGCCAGCAGCCAGATATTGACAGGGTACACTGAAGCTTTCTTT.